This is a list of T cell receptor beta chains from one sample in a study of blood T cell repertoires in COVID-19. Sequencing was performed with immunoSEQ multiplex PCR; in TCRdb, only in-frame clones are kept and a portion is missing. The sample has 360,000 or so clones, roughly 90% seen once. Sequencing was performed on PBMCs or T cells enriched from blood (not recorded which). These receptors all come from a woman in her 30s who had been exposed to COVID-19. Both conserved end residues are part of each CDR3. A D gene is named only where the DNA matches it firmly. Clone size, where shown, is once, few, many, or a class for clones that have expanded.

cdr3_nt: TGCGCCAGCAGCTTGGTAGCGGAGATTGGAGAGACCCAGTACTTC; cdr3_aa: CASSLVAEIGETQYF; j_call: TRBJ2-5; clone_size: NA; v_call: TRBV5-1; d_call: NA
cdr3_nt: TGCGCCAGCCCTATCGAAGCTTTCTTT; cdr3_aa: CASPIEAFF; j_call: TRBJ1-1; clone_size: few; v_call: TRBV10-1; d_call: NA
cdr3_nt: TGTGCCAGTGCGGGACTAGCGGGACTCTCCTACGAGCAGTACTTC; cdr3_aa: CASAGLAGLSYEQYF; j_call: TRBJ2-7; clone_size: NA; v_call: TRBV27; d_call: TRBD2
cdr3_nt: TGTGCCAGCAGGGTGACAGGACGCGCTAACTATGGCTACACCTTC; cdr3_aa: CASRVTGRANYGYTF; j_call: TRBJ1-2; clone_size: NA; v_call: TRBV28; d_call: NA
cdr3_nt: TGTGCCAGCAGTCCCCATACAGGGGATACTGAAGCTTTCTTT; cdr3_aa: CASSPHTGDTEAFF; j_call: TRBJ1-1; clone_size: NA; v_call: TRBV4-2; d_call: TRBD1
cdr3_nt: TGTGCCAGCAGTATGGCAGGGCTGAACACTGAAGCTTTCTTT; cdr3_aa: CASSMAGLNTEAFF; j_call: TRBJ1-1; clone_size: NA; v_call: TRBV19; d_call: NA
cdr3_nt: TGTGCCAGCAGTGTTACTAGCGGGAGGGCTAGTCACAATGAGCAGTTCTTC; cdr3_aa: CASSVTSGRASHNEQFF; j_call: TRBJ2-1; clone_size: NA; v_call: TRBV25-1; d_call: TRBD2
cdr3_nt: TGTGCCAGCAGTCCAAGCAGGGACTATGGCTACACCTTC; cdr3_aa: CASSPSRDYGYTF; j_call: TRBJ1-2; clone_size: NA; v_call: TRBV21-1; d_call: NA
cdr3_nt: TGTGCCAGCAGCTACAGGCGGGAGGTTCCCTACAATGAGCAGTTCTTC; cdr3_aa: CASSYRREVPYNEQFF; j_call: TRBJ2-1; clone_size: NA; v_call: TRBV7-6; d_call: TRBD2
cdr3_nt: TGTGCCAGCAGCCCGGGGTTGATTTTGGAGCAGTTCTTC; cdr3_aa: CASSPGLILEQFF; j_call: TRBJ2-1; clone_size: NA; v_call: TRBV11-3; d_call: NA
cdr3_nt: TGCGCCAGCAGCCAAGATGTACAGGGACCTCACTATGGCTACACCTTC; cdr3_aa: CASSQDVQGPHYGYTF; j_call: TRBJ1-2; clone_size: NA; v_call: TRBV4-1; d_call: NA
cdr3_nt: TGTGCCAGCAGCTTAGGGTGGCATCCCGGGGGAAACACCATATATTTT; cdr3_aa: CASSLGWHPGGNTIYF; j_call: TRBJ1-3; clone_size: NA; v_call: TRBV11-2; d_call: NA
cdr3_nt: TGTGCCAGCAGTCTTGCGGGAGTCCCCTACGAGCAGTACTTC; cdr3_aa: CASSLAGVPYEQYF; j_call: TRBJ2-7; clone_size: NA; v_call: TRBV27; d_call: TRBD2
cdr3_nt: TGTGCCAGCAGCTTAGTTGGAGGGGCCTACGAGCAGTACTTC; cdr3_aa: CASSLVGGAYEQYF; j_call: TRBJ2-7; clone_size: NA; v_call: TRBV7-2; d_call: NA
cdr3_nt: TGTGCCAGCAAATCTCCCAATCAGCCCCAGCATTTT; cdr3_aa: CASKSPNQPQHF; j_call: TRBJ1-5; clone_size: once; v_call: TRBV28; d_call: NA
cdr3_nt: TGTGCCAGCACCTACAGGGGGCTGGGGAACACTGAAGCTTTCTTT; cdr3_aa: CASTYRGLGNTEAFF; j_call: TRBJ1-1; clone_size: few; v_call: TRBV27; d_call: TRBD1